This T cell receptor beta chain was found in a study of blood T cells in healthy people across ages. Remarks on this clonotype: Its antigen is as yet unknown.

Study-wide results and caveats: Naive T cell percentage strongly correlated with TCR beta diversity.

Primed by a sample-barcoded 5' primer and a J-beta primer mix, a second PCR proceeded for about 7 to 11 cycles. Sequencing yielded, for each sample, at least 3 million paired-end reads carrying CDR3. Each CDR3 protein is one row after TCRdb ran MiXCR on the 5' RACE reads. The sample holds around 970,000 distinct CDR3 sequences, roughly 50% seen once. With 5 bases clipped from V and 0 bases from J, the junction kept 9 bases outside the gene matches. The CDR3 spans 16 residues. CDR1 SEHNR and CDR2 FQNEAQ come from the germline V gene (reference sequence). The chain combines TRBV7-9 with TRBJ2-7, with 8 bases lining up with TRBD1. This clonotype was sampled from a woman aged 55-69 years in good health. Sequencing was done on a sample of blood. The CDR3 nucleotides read TGTGCCAGCAGCCCCGCCCACAGGGGGTACTCCTACGAGCAGTACTTC. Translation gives CASSPAHRGYSYEQYF.